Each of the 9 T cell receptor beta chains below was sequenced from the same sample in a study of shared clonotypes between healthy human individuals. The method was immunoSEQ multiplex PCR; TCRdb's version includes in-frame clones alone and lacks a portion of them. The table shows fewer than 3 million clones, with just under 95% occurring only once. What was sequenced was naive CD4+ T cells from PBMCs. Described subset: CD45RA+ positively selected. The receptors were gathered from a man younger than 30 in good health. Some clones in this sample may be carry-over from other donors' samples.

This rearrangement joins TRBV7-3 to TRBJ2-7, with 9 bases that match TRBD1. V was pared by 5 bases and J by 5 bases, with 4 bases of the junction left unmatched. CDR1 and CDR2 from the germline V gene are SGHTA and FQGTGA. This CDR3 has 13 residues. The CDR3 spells CASSRQGGNEQYF. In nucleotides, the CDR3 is TGTGCCAGCAGCCGACAGGGGGGGAACGAGCAGTACTTC.

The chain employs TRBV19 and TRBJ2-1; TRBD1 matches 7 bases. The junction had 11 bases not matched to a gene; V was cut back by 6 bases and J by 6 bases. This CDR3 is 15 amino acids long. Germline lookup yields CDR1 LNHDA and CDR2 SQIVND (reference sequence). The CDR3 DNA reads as TGTGCCAGTAGCGACCCCAGGGGGAAGGCCAATGAGCAGTTCTTC. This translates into CASSDPRGKANEQFF. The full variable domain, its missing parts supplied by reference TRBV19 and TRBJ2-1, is DGGITQSPKYLFRKEGQNVTLSCEQNLNHDAMYWYRQDPGQGLRLIYYSQIVNDFQKGDIAEGYSVSREKKESFPLTVTSAQKNPTAFYLCASSDPRGKANEQFFGPGTRLTVL.

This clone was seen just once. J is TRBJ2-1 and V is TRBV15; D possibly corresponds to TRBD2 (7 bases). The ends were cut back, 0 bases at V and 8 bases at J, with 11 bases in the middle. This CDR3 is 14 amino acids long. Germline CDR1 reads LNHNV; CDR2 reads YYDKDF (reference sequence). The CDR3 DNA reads TGTGCCACCAGCAGAGATCAGGGGAGGGATGAGCAGTTCTTC. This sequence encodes CATSRDQGRDEQFF.

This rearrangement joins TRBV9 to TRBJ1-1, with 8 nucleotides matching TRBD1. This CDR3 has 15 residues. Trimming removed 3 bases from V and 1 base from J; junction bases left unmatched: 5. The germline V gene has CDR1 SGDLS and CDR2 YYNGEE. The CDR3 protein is CASSARTGQNTEAFF. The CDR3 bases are TGTGCCAGCAGCGCCCGGACAGGGCAGAACACTGAAGCTTTCTTT.

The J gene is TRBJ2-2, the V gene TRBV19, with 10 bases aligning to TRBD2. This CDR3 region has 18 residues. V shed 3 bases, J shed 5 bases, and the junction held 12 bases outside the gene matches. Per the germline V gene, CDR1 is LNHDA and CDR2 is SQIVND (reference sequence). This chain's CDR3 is CASSMGASGSLVTGELFF. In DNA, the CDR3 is TGTGCCAGTAGTATGGGGGCTAGCGGGAGTCTGGTGACCGGGGAGCTGTTTTTT.

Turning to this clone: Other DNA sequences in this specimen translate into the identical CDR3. The CDR3 sequence is CASSVATGNSYNEQFF. The CDR3 DNA is TGTGCCAGCAGCGTAGCGACTGGTAACTCCTACAATGAGCAGTTCTTC. This chain connects TRBV9 to TRBJ2-1; D ambiguous. The CDR3 has 16 amino acids. Germline lookup yields CDR1 SGDLS and CDR2 YYNGEE. The ends were cut back, 0 bases at V and 0 bases at J, with 10 bases in the middle.

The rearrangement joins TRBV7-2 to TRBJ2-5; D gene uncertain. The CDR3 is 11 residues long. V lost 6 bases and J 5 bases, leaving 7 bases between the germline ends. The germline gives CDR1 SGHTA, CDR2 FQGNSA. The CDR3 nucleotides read TGTGCCAGCAGTCACTCCGAGACCCAGTACTTC. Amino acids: CASSHSETQYF.

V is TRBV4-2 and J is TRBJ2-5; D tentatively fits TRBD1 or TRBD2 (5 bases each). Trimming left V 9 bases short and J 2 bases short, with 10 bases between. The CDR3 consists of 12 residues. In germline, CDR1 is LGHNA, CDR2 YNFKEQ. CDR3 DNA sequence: TGTGCCAGTTCCGAGGGGCAAGAGACCCAGTACTTC. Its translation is CASSEGQETQYF.

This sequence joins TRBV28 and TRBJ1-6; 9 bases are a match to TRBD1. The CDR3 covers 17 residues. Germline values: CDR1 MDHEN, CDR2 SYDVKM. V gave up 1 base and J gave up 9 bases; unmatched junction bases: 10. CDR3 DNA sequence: TGTGCCAGCAGTTTATCCAGTGCACAGGGGGCTGTTTCACCCCTCCACTTT. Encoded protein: CASSLSSAQGAVSPLHF.